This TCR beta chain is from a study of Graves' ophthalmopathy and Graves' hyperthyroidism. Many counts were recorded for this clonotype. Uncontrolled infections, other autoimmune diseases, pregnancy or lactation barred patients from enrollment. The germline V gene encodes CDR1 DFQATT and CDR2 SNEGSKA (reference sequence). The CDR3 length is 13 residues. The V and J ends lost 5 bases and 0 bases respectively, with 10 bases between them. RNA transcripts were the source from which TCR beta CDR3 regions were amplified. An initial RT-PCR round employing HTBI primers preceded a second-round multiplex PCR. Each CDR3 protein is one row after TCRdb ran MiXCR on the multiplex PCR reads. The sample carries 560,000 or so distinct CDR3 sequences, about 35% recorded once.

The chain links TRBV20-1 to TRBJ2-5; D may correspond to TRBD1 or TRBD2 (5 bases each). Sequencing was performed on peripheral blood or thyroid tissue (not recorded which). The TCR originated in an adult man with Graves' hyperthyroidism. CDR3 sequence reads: CSAPEGHQETQYF. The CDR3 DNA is TGCAGTGCTCCCGAGGGGCACCAAGAGACCCAGTACTTC.